The rows below give T cell receptor beta chains drawn from one sample of a study of OX40 agonist ivuxolimab in advanced cancers. Profiled with immunoSEQ multiplex PCR; TCRdb holds only in-frame clones, not every one. The sample yields more than 45,000 clones, about 90% seen once. Material: CD4+ or CD8+ T cells sorted from blood, obtained in a trial of the OX40 agonist ivuxolimab. These receptors were taken from an adult with an advanced solid tumor such as melanoma, head and neck, liver or kidney cancer. Both conserved end residues are part of each CDR3. D genes are given only for firm matches. Clone size is shown for a subset of rows, as once, few, many or a class of expanded clone.

TRBV5-4	TRBJ2-5	15	-	-	CASSLGAGSQETQYF	TGTGCCAGCAGCTTGGGGGCGGGAAGTCAAGAGACCCAGTACTTC
TRBV30	TRBJ2-1	14	TRBD2	-	CAWRASGSFNEQFF	TGTGCCTGGAGGGCTAGCGGGAGCTTCAATGAGCAGTTCTTC
TRBV6-5	TRBJ2-7	15	TRBD1	-	CASRQTGTGSYEQYF	TGTGCCAGCAGACAGACCGGGACAGGGAGCTACGAGCAGTACTTC
TRBV2	TRBJ1-5	16	TRBD1	-	CASSDAGTGYNQPQHF	TGTGCCAGCAGTGATGCCGGGACAGGATACAATCAGCCCCAGCATTTT
TRBV27	TRBJ2-1	15	TRBD2	-	CATAKLADSYNEQFF	TGTGCCACCGCGAAACTAGCGGACTCCTACAATGAGCAGTTCTTC
TRBV19	TRBJ2-7	14	-	-	CASSPSGLHYEQYF	TGTGCCAGTAGTCCGTCCGGGCTCCACTACGAGCAGTACTTC
TRBV5-1	TRBJ1-6	13	-	few	CASSTDGNSPLHF	TGCGCCAGCAGCACGGACGGTAATTCACCCCTCCACTTT
TRBV7-2	TRBJ1-6	15	TRBD1	-	CASSYFDRDGSPLHF	TGTGCCAGCAGCTACTTCGACAGGGATGGGTCACCCCTCCACTTT
TRBV7-8	TRBJ2-7	15	TRBD1	once	CASSPPRGLSYEQYF	TGTGCCAGCAGCCCTCCCAGGGGGCTCTCCTACGAGCAGTACTTC
TRBV19	TRBJ2-4	17	TRBD1	-	CASSILATGSEKNIQYF	TGTGCCAGTAGTATCCTCGCGACAGGGAGCGAAAAAAACATTCAGTACTTC
TRBV7-6	TRBJ2-7	12	-	once	CASSSPNTREYF	TGTGCCAGCAGCTCACCTAACACTCGGGAGTACTTC
TRBV7-2	TRBJ1-3	13	-	-	CASSLGSGNTIYF	TGTGCCAGCAGCTTAGGCTCTGGAAACACCATATATTTT
TRBV4-1	TRBJ2-3	18	TRBD2	-	CASSTGTSGADFTDTQYF	TGCGCCAGCAGCACTGGGACTAGCGGGGCGGACTTCACAGATACGCAGTATTTT
TRBV11-3	TRBJ1-1	15	-	-	CASSLASTVNTEAFF	TGTGCCAGCAGCTTAGCCTCCACAGTGAACACTGAAGCTTTCTTT
TRBV6-5	TRBJ1-1	16	-	-	CASSFQGVGGDTEAFF	TGTGCCAGCAGTTTCCAAGGGGTAGGGGGGGACACTGAAGCTTTCTTT
TRBV5-5	TRBJ2-7	13	-	medium-sized	CASRRPGNHEQYF	TGTGCCAGCAGAAGACCCGGCAATCACGAGCAGTACTTC
TRBV4-2	TRBJ1-1	13	-	-	CASSQVFTGKAFF	TGTGCCAGCAGCCAAGTATTTACCGGGAAAGCTTTCTTT
TRBV5-4	TRBJ2-1	16	TRBD2	-	CASSLPPSGAYNEQFF	TGTGCCAGCAGCCTCCCCCCCAGCGGGGCCTACAATGAGCAGTTCTTC
TRBV5-1	TRBJ2-7	14	TRBD1	-	CASSGGDRDGEQYF	TGCGCCAGCAGCGGAGGTGACAGGGATGGCGAGCAGTACTTC
TRBV10-1	TRBJ1-5	13	TRBD1	few	CASDDRGLQPQHF	TGCGCCAGCGATGACAGGGGGCTTCAGCCCCAGCATTTT
TRBV28	TRBJ2-7	13	TRBD1	-	CASRPGQTYEQYF	TGTGCCAGCAGACCGGGACAGACCTACGAGCAGTACTTC
TRBV7-2	TRBJ2-1	15	-	-	CASSRQESSYNEQFF	TGTGCCAGCAGTCGACAGGAGAGCTCCTACAATGAGCAGTTCTTC
TRBV5-1	TRBJ2-2	15	-	-	CASSLDTSRAGELFF	TGCGCCAGCAGCTTGGATACTTCCAGAGCTGGGGAGCTGTTTTTT
TRBV19	TRBJ2-1	15	-	-	CASSSRVPPYNEQFF	TGTGCCAGTAGCTCCAGGGTTCCACCTTACAATGAGCAGTTCTTC
TRBV5-1	TRBJ2-1	13	-	-	CASSPLTSRSQFF	TGCGCCAGCAGCCCCTTAACCTCACGGAGCCAGTTCTTC
TRBV6-5	TRBJ2-7	14	TRBD1	-	CASSYGRGYNEQYF	TGTGCCAGCAGTTACGGCAGGGGGTACAACGAGCAGTACTTC
TRBV19	TRBJ2-7	10	-	-	CARTLTEQYF	TGTGCCAGGACCCTCACCGAGCAGTACTTC
TRBV11-1	TRBJ1-4	15	-	-	CASSLHDSSAEKLFF	TGTGCCAGCAGCTTACATGACAGCAGTGCGGAAAAACTGTTTTTT
TRBV27	TRBJ2-7	13	-	once	CASTQGPSYEQYF	TGTGCCAGCACGCAGGGTCCATCCTACGAGCAGTACTTC
TRBV20-1	TRBJ2-1	10	-	-	CSVGEGEQFF	TGCAGTGTGGGAGAAGGCGAGCAGTTCTTC
TRBV10-3	TRBJ2-1	16	TRBD2	once	CAIFRTSGFNYNEQFF	TGTGCCATCTTCAGGACTAGCGGGTTCAACTACAATGAGCAGTTCTTC
TRBV10-1	TRBJ2-5	16	-	-	CASTFDMENMQETQYF	TGCGCCAGCACGTTTGACATGGAGAACATGCAAGAGACCCAGTACTTC
TRBV6-5	TRBJ1-1	13	TRBD1	-	CASSYSQGTEAFF	TGTGCCAGCAGTTACTCACAGGGGACTGAAGCTTTCTTT
TRBV27	TRBJ2-3	16	TRBD2	-	CASSPWSGRDTDTQYF	TGTGCCAGCAGTCCCTGGAGCGGGAGAGACACAGATACGCAGTATTTT
TRBV6-1	TRBJ2-3	17	-	-	CASSESTDYPLTDTQYF	TGTGCCAGCAGTGAATCTACCGACTACCCACTCACAGATACGCAGTATTTT
TRBV13	TRBJ2-1	15	TRBD2	-	CASSSLAGVTREQFF	TGTGCCAGCAGCTCGCTAGCGGGAGTGACCCGTGAGCAGTTCTTC
TRBV6-5	TRBJ1-2	14	TRBD1	-	CASSKTGTGSGYTF	TGTGCCAGCAGTAAAACCGGGACAGGGAGTGGCTACACCTTC
TRBV6-5	TRBJ2-2	15	TRBD2	-	CASKGPSGATGELFF	TGTGCCAGCAAAGGGCCTAGCGGAGCCACCGGGGAGCTGTTTTTT
TRBV5-6	TRBJ2-7	17	-	-	CASSLVGPRVQRNEQYF	TGTGCCAGCAGCTTGGTGGGGCCCAGGGTTCAAAGGAACGAGCAGTACTTC
TRBV5-1	TRBJ2-5	13	-	-	CASMESPQETQYF	TGCGCCAGCATGGAAAGCCCTCAAGAGACCCAGTACTTC
TRBV27	TRBJ1-1	14	-	-	CASSLVKGSAEAFF	TGTGCCAGCAGTTTGGTGAAGGGGAGTGCTGAAGCTTTCTTT
TRBV11-2	TRBJ2-1	15	-	few	CASSKGPPRGYEQFF	TGTGCCAGCAGCAAGGGACCCCCTAGGGGGTATGAGCAGTTCTTC
TRBV5-1	TRBJ2-7	13	-	-	CASSLGIAKEQYF	TGCGCCAGCAGCTTGGGTATAGCGAAAGAGCAGTACTTC
TRBV7-6	TRBJ1-5	16	-	few	CASSLGDLDSNQPQHF	TGTGCCAGCAGCTTAGGTGACTTGGATAGCAATCAGCCCCAGCATTTT
TRBV18	TRBJ2-2	17	-	-	CASSPVQGPMNTGELFF	TGTGCCAGCTCACCAGTTCAGGGACCCATGAACACCGGGGAGCTGTTTTTT
TRBV6-6	TRBJ1-3	15	-	-	CASSYKGEAGNTIYF	TGTGCCAGCAGTTACAAGGGTGAGGCTGGAAACACCATATATTTT
TRBV7-9	TRBJ1-1	16	-	-	CASSFGSSRSNTEAFF	TGTGCCAGCAGCTTTGGATCGTCCCGGAGCAACACTGAAGCTTTCTTT
TRBV7-2	TRBJ1-5	15	TRBD1	-	CASSSGQGRNQPQHF	TGTGCCAGCAGTTCCGGACAGGGGAGGAATCAGCCCCAGCATTTT
TRBV5-1	TRBJ1-1	15	TRBD1	once	CASSFRTGGNTEAFF	TGCGCCAGCAGCTTCCGGACAGGAGGGAACACTGAAGCTTTCTTT
TRBV15	TRBJ2-3	19	TRBD1	-	CATSTRGGVQGDRTDTQYF	TGTGCCACCAGCACCCGGGGCGGGGTACAGGGGGACCGCACAGATACGCAGTATTTT
TRBV6-6	TRBJ2-6	14	-	-	CASSSSSGANVLTF	TGTGCCAGCAGCTCTAGCTCTGGGGCCAACGTCCTGACTTTC
TRBV7-2	TRBJ2-2	17	TRBD2	-	CASSLPASGKNTGELFF	TGTGCCAGCAGCTTACCGGCTAGCGGGAAGAACACCGGGGAGCTGTTTTTT
TRBV5-1	TRBJ1-2	13	-	-	CASSLEPRVGYTF	TGCGCCAGCAGCTTGGAACCGAGAGTTGGCTACACCTTC
TRBV5-1	TRBJ1-2	14	-	-	CASSLSHPGYGYTF	TGCGCCAGCAGCTTGTCCCATCCGGGCTATGGCTACACCTTC